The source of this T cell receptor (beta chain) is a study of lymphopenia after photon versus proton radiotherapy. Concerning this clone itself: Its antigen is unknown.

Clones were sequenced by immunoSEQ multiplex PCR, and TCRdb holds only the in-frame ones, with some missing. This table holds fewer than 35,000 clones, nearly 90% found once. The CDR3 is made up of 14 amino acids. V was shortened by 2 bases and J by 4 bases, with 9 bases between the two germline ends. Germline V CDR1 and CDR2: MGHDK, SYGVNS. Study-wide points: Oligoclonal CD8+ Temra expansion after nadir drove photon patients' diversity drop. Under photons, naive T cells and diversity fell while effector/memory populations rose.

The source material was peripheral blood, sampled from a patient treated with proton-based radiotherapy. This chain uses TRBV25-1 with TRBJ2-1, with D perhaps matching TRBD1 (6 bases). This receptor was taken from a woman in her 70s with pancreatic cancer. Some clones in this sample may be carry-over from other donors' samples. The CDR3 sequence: CASSEKTGYNEQFF. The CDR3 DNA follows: TGTGCCAGCAGTGAAAAAACAGGGTACAATGAGCAGTTCTTC.